The clone carrying this T cell receptor (beta chain) has a count of ten or more. Its antigen is unknown. V lost 5 bases and J 3 bases, leaving 11 bases between the germline ends. This CDR3 is built from 14 residues. Germline V lookup: CDR1 WSHSY, CDR2 SAAADI. The sample belongs to a study of early T cells in non-severe SARS-CoV-2 infection. Across the study: The chains were unpaired, and the sequenced material was bulk RNA from unsorted whole blood. Broader study findings: VDJdb-based annotation leaned toward anti-spike CD8 responses and missed private and CD4 specificities.

Unique molecular identifiers tagged individual cDNA molecules. TCRdb analysed the 5' RACE reads with MiXCR anew, one entry per CDR3 protein. The sample comprises tens of thousands of distinct CDR3 sequences, approximately 12% of which are singletons, and more than 9% rests with the top ten. The J gene is TRBJ2-1, the V gene TRBV10-2; perhaps TRBD2 as D (6 bases). The material sequenced was whole blood. The source of this sequence is an adult who was a healthcare worker with PCR-confirmed SARS-CoV-2 infection or an uninfected control (not recorded which). CDR3 sequence: CASSTGTFYNEQFF. CDR3 bases: TGCGCCAGCAGTACCGGGACTTTCTACAATGAGCAGTTCTTC.